The 8 T cell receptor beta chains given below trace back to one sample, sequenced in a study of blood T cell repertoires in COVID-19. Only in-frame clones appear in the TCRdb table, and some are missing; sequencing was by immunoSEQ multiplex PCR. Of roughly 400,000 clones in the sample, roughly 87% were seen once. The sequencing sample was made of PBMCs or T cells enriched from blood (not recorded which). The receptors shown here come from a young man who had recovered from COVID-19.

The chain uses TRBV5-1 and TRBJ1-3; maybe TRBD1 (5 bases). The CDR3 is made up of 14 amino acids. Per the germline V gene, CDR1 is SGHRS and CDR2 is YFSETQ. V was cut by 4 bases and J by 4 bases, with 12 bases left in between. The CDR3 protein is CASSQGEYGNTIYF. The CDR3 DNA reads TGCGCCAGCAGCCAAGGGGAATACGGAAACACCATATATTTT.

J is TRBJ2-1 and V is TRBV5-1, with a weak D call TRBD1 (5 bases). The V gene lost 2 bases and the J gene lost 8 bases, with 11 bases spanning the gap. Germline V gene data show CDR1 as SGHRS and CDR2 as YFSETQ. The CDR3 is made up of 13 amino acids. The CDR3 DNA follows: TGCGCCAGCAGCTTTGGACACGTCGATGAGCAGTTCTTC. It encodes CASSFGHVDEQFF.

The chain combines TRBV12-5 with TRBJ1-3; 9 nucleotides line up with TRBD1. CDR1 and CDR2 (germline): LGHNT, FRNRAP. CDR3 length: 17 residues. Losses at the gene ends were 5 bases for V and 4 bases for J; bases not matched to a gene: 12. The CDR3 DNA sequence: TGTGCTAGTGGTCTATCCCCCGGACAGGGGCCAGGAAACACCATATATTTT. Its protein is CASGLSPGQGPGNTIYF.

Regarding this clone: In the same sample, other DNA sequences code for this CDR3. The chain employs TRBV6-5 and TRBJ1-1; D remains unclear. Per germline, CDR1 MNHEY and CDR2 SVGAGI. The ends were cut back, 5 bases at V and 1 base at J, with 5 bases in the middle. This CDR3 is 12 amino acids long. The CDR3 region is CASSRGNTEAFF. The CDR3 region has the DNA TGTGCCAGCAGTCGGGGGAACACTGAAGCTTTCTTT.

This clone was detected only once. This rearrangement joins TRBV25-1 to TRBJ1-2; maybe TRBD1 (5 bases). CDR1 is MGHDK, CDR2 SYGVNS, per germline. With 3 bases removed from V and 4 bases from J, the gap between germline ends came to 12 bases. The CDR3 has 14 amino acids. CDR3 region: CASSDSGTVYGYTF. CDR3 coding DNA: TGTGCCAGCAGTGACTCCGGGACTGTCTATGGCTACACCTTC.

V and J are TRBV15 and TRBJ2-3; D is possibly TRBD2 (7 bases). The CDR3 length is 17 residues. Trimming took off 0 bases at V and 2 bases at J, with 15 bases between the two ends. Germline assignment: CDR1 LNHNV and CDR2 YYDKDF (reference sequence). CDR3 DNA sequence: TGTGCCACCAGCAGAGATTCAACGGGGGGACACACAGATACGCAGTATTTT. Residues: CATSRDSTGGHTDTQYF. Supplemented by reference TRBV15 and TRBJ2-3, the full variable domain reads DAMVIQNPRYQVTQFGKPVTLSCSQTLNHNVMYWYQQKSSQAPKLLFHYYDKDFNNEADTPDNFQSRRPNTSFCFLDIRSPGLGDTAMYLCATSRDSTGGHTDTQYFGPGTRLTVL.

J is TRBJ2-5 and V is TRBV15, with a possible D match to TRBD2 (6 bases). Germline-derived CDR1 and CDR2 are LNHNV and YYDKDF (reference sequence). This CDR3 contains 15 residues. With 4 bases removed from V and 4 bases from J, the gap between germline ends came to 16 bases. As DNA, the CDR3 is TGTGCCACCAGCAACGGGGAAGGGAGGCGAGAGACCCAGTACTTC. Protein product: CATSNGEGRRETQYF.

This chain links TRBV7-3 with TRBJ1-2; 10 nucleotides line up with TRBD1. V lost 5 bases and J lost 4; bases outside the gene matches: 7. The CDR3 has 15 amino acids. Germline values: CDR1 SGHTA, CDR2 FQGTGA. CDR3 sequence: CASSPRQGAGYGYTF. CDR3 bases: TGTGCCAGCAGCCCGCGACAGGGGGCTGGCTATGGCTACACCTTC.